The source of this T cell receptor (beta chain) is a study of blood T cell repertoires in COVID-19 (dated by TCRdb to between 2020 and 2021). General notes on the study: Samples from collaborators originated in the United States, Italy and Spain and spanned both the acute and convalescent phases of COVID-19. Samples were obtained from the ongoing ImmuneRACE study (first 160 participants) and from 1,200 or so subjects provided by 6 global collaborators. Nearly every sample came with metadata listing a de-identified subject ID, COVID-19 status, age in years and sex. The dataset comprised deeply sampled blood TCRbeta repertoires from subjects exposed to, actively infected with, or recovered from COVID-19. Where HLA class I and class II types were available, the types were taken from metadata supplied by the sample provider, not from assay-based typing. A freely available public database, intended as a resource for researchers studying the immune response to SARS-CoV-2, is where the repertoires were released. The prospective study material was composed of cDNA or gDNA derived from T cells, B-cell-depleted T cells, or PBMCs. Results the study describes overall, beyond this receptor: The quantity of clinical and demographic metadata differed by source and by participant and was supplied without curation.

Points on this clone: The target of this receptor is not known. The input lacks base qualities; no much larger clone sits a single base away.

One collaborating source in Seattle enrolled patients while the patients were actively infected and followed the patients over time throughout the course of disease. The collaborating institutions used their own protocols to collect whole blood in K2EDTA tubes. For TCRbeta analysis, collaborators shipped samples as frozen whole blood, isolated PBMCs, or DNA extracted from either of those sample types. From the cysteine through the phenylalanine, the CDR3 covers 13 amino acids. Of all the DNA, just the CDR3 is kept, 39 bases in frame from base 1. Between the V and J ends, shortened by 7 bases and 4 bases respectively, the junction contains 13 bases. For CDR1 and CDR2, the germline V gene (reference sequence) lists LNHNV and YYDKDF. The immunoSEQ Assay, a bias-controlled multiplex PCR, was used to amplify TCRbeta CDR3 regions from genomic DNA. Turning to the authors' computational methods: Within the assay, amplification of reference gene primers was used to estimate how many nucleated cells each sample contained. Sequence reads were collapsed and filtered to measure the absolute abundance of every unique TCRbeta CDR3 rearrangement. Productive Simpson clonality was computed per sample as the square root of Simpson's diversity index over productive rearrangements. This immuneACCESS table, as held by TCRdb, lists in-frame sequences with V and J called but not all clones. Of the missing ones, under half trace to an unresolved V gene in checked studies; the others have no known cause. V and J calls plus clone size are reproduced from that table; the DNA served to infer D and trimming. The sample table lists approximately 150,000 clones, roughly 93% of them with a count of one. About 2% of the sample is held by the ten biggest clonotypes.

The sequence was obtained from a woman aged 55-70 years with COVID-19, enrolled during active disease. Input material: peripheral blood. The chain is encoded by TRBV15 joined to TRBJ1-1, with no D gene named confidently. The CDR3 has the sequence CATTLALSTEAFF. The bases are TGTGCCACCACCTTAGCCCTGAGCACTGAAGCTTTCTTT.